Listed below are T cell receptor beta chains from one sample, sequenced in a study of shared clonotypes between healthy human individuals. Only in-frame clones appear in the TCRdb table, and some are missing; sequencing was by immunoSEQ multiplex PCR. The sample has about 2.4 million clones, 85% to 95% seen once. The source material was naive CD4+ T cells sorted from blood. The receptors shown here come from a man between 18 and 35 years old in good health. Each CDR3 is given without its conserved first and last residue. A D gene is named only where the DNA matches it firmly.

V,J,D,CDR3
TRBV28,TRBJ2-5,TRBD2,ASSLAGSGGAVETQY
TRBV7-6,TRBJ2-5,TRBD1,ASSPDRGFQETQY
TRBV30,TRBJ2-3,TRBD1,AWSGTGDTQY
TRBV7-2,TRBJ2-3,-,ASSLALLRDTQY
TRBV30,TRBJ2-2,TRBD2,AVERGENTGELF
TRBV10-3,TRBJ2-2,TRBD1,AISESKPGGAGELF
TRBV9,TRBJ1-3,-,ASSALQGFSGNTIY
TRBV11-2,TRBJ2-7,-,ASSSRRRGSPHTYEQY
TRBV5-4,TRBJ2-2,-,ASRSESSAGELF
TRBV5-1,TRBJ1-2,-,ASSWAANYGYT
TRBV27,TRBJ1-6,-,ASSSPGRLRGSPLH
TRBV19,TRBJ1-1,-,ASSIDLYRTEAF
TRBV7-9,TRBJ2-6,TRBD1,ASRPGTGVASGANVLT
TRBV19,TRBJ2-2,-,ASSISGGELF
TRBV7-2,TRBJ2-4,TRBD1,ASSPSWTGRKNIQY
TRBV6-5,TRBJ2-2,-,ASTRTLLTGELF
TRBV10-2,TRBJ2-3,-,ASRAERSQFTDTQY
TRBV2,TRBJ2-5,-,ASSSPLRGETQY
TRBV18,TRBJ2-7,-,ASSPSGGSFAYEQY
TRBV2,TRBJ2-3,TRBD1,ASSEAGTGGNTDTQY
TRBV20-1,TRBJ2-2,-,SLLAGELF
TRBV2,TRBJ1-1,-,ASWGRGTEAF
TRBV4-3,TRBJ2-1,TRBD1,ASSQVKDRDDNEQF
TRBV5-1,TRBJ1-2,TRBD1,ASSTGTGNYGYT
TRBV28,TRBJ1-1,-,ASGKQAFEAF
TRBV7-8,TRBJ1-1,-,ASSLEGGNTEAF
TRBV13,TRBJ2-7,-,ASSLGRGRSGDEQY
TRBV2,TRBJ2-7,-,ASQPSSREQY
TRBV28,TRBJ2-5,TRBD2,ASSAGDQETQY
TRBV11-3,TRBJ2-7,-,ASSLSNGNEYEQY
TRBV9,TRBJ1-6,TRBD1,ASSVNRGPSPLH
TRBV11-2,TRBJ1-1,-,ASSRGGTEAF
TRBV4-2,TRBJ2-3,TRBD1,ASSHSRTGGTDTQY
TRBV5-4,TRBJ2-3,-,ASSLADTQY
TRBV27,TRBJ1-5,-,ASSSGPGHSNQPQH
TRBV28,TRBJ2-4,TRBD1,ASSLDRVSDIQY
TRBV7-9,TRBJ1-3,-,ASSFSGAGDTIY
TRBV5-3,TRBJ2-1,-,ARSYLLYNEQF
TRBV7-9,TRBJ1-1,-,ASSAYSGGTEAF
TRBV18,TRBJ1-1,TRBD1,ASSPLQGAAF
TRBV21-1,TRBJ1-3,-,ASSIDPSGFYGNTIY
TRBV5-1,TRBJ1-5,-,ASSLEAGTVHQPQH
TRBV7-9,TRBJ1-3,-,ASSLSVQDTIY
TRBV7-6,TRBJ1-5,-,ASSLEGPRGNQPQH
TRBV27,TRBJ2-3,TRBD2,ASSDWREAGDTQY
TRBV7-3,TRBJ2-3,TRBD1,ASSIGTGYTDTQY
TRBV27,TRBJ2-1,TRBD2,ASSLLRAGGPSYNEQF
TRBV5-1,TRBJ2-5,TRBD2,ASSRAGEQETQY
TRBV18,TRBJ2-2,TRBD2,ASSPPAGGLTGELF
TRBV5-5,TRBJ1-2,TRBD1,ASSLAGQDYHYGYT
TRBV7-8,TRBJ2-1,-,ASSLRGTYNEQF
TRBV19,TRBJ1-5,-,ASSIAGNQPQH
TRBV5-1,TRBJ2-6,-,ASSKQGAGANVLT
TRBV10-2,TRBJ2-7,-,ASNPGPLYEQY
TRBV6-5,TRBJ2-1,-,ASRDWQSNEQF
TRBV28,TRBJ1-5,-,ASSSPQGSNQPQH
TRBV7-2,TRBJ1-3,-,ASSLGRPGASSGNTIY
TRBV2,TRBJ1-6,-,ASSPSGDYNSPLH
TRBV7-9,TRBJ2-2,-,ASSPMGVLNTGELF